This passage covers 2 T cell receptor beta chains from one sample sequenced in a study of T-cell memory formation after mild COVID-19. TCRdb ran MiXCR on the 5' RACE reads and lists one entry per CDR3 protein. The sample lists about 430,000 distinct CDR3 sequences, roughly 17% occurring once. Sequencing was carried out using PBMCs or a T cell subset sorted from them (not recorded which). These receptors were collected from a man in his late teens or twenties who had mild COVID-19 (a few samples of this study predate the infection). Cell type and time point are not known.

This clonotype was found a few times. The chain links TRBV6-2 or TRBV6-3 to TRBJ2-7, with 9 bases fitting TRBD2. CDR1 and CDR2 from the germline V gene are MNHEY and SVGEGT. The CDR3 has 14 residues. Trimming at V came to 5 bases and at J to 4 bases, leaving 6 bases not matched to a gene. CDR3 nucleotides: TGTGCCAGCAGTGACACTAGCGGGCCGTACGAGCAGTACTTC. Translating gives CASSDTSGPYEQYF.

The chain couples TRBV4-3 to TRBJ2-7; D uncertain. V was pared by 0 bases and J by 1 base, with 7 bases between. This CDR3 has 14 amino acids. Per the germline V gene, CDR1 is LGHNA and CDR2 is YSLEER. CDR3 residues: CASSQEAVSYEQYF. The CDR3 nucleotides read TGCGCCAGCAGCCAAGAGGCCGTATCCTACGAGCAGTACTTC.